Listed below are T cell receptor beta chains from one sample, sequenced in a study of cytomegalovirus exposure and HLA in healthy donors. Clones were read by immunoSEQ multiplex PCR, and TCRdb kept only the in-frame ones, dropping some. Recorded here are 75,000 to 95,000 clones; the top ten clones represent about 1.5%. The sequencing sample was made of PBMCs. These receptors came from a woman in her fifties or sixties in good health and CMV-seronegative. The CDR3 runs from the conserved cysteine through the conserved F or W. The D gene is left open where the match is weak. Clone size is stated in some rows and not others, as once, few, many or a class when expanded.

>TRBJ1-2|-|TRBV18|14|-
CASSPPQMNYGYTF
TGTGCCAGCTCACCACCCCAGATGAACTATGGCTACACCTTC
>TRBJ1-1|TRBD1|TRBV6-5|15|-
CASSRDSFSLTEAFF
TGTGCCAGCAGTCGGGACAGTTTTTCTTTGACTGAAGCTTTCTTT
>TRBJ2-1|-|TRBV28|16|-
CASSLLQSGERTEQFF
TGTGCCAGCAGTCTCCTGCAATCAGGGGAGAGGACTGAGCAGTTCTTC
>TRBJ1-1|-|TRBV19|14|-
CASSMMGIGTEAFF
TGTGCCAGTAGTATGATGGGCATTGGGACTGAAGCTTTCTTT
>TRBJ2-2|-|TRBV5-1|14|-
CASSKLGYAGELFF
TGCGCCAGCAGCAAACTAGGGTACGCCGGGGAGCTGTTTTTT
>TRBJ2-4|TRBD2|TRBV6-1|14|-
CASSEGPGGDIQYF
TGTGCCAGCAGTGAAGGGCCTGGGGGGGACATTCAGTACTTC
>TRBJ1-1|-|TRBV27|14|-
CASRMAGLNTEAFF
TGTGCCAGCAGAATGGCAGGGTTGAACACTGAAGCTTTCTTT
>TRBJ2-7|TRBD2|TRBV5-1|17|-
CASSLDPGTSGTYEQYF
TGCGCCAGCAGCTTGGACCCCGGGACTAGCGGGACTTACGAGCAGTACTTC
>TRBJ2-7|-|TRBV5-4|13|-
CASSLQGSYEQYF
TGTGCCAGCAGCTTGCAGGGATCCTACGAGCAGTACTTC
>TRBJ2-7|-|TRBV7-2|13|-
CASSRPGSYEQYF
TGTGCCAGCAGCCGCCCAGGGTCCTACGAGCAGTACTTC
>TRBJ2-2|-|TRBV2|13|-
CASSELIFGELFF
TGTGCCAGCAGTGAATTAATTTTCGGGGAGCTGTTTTTT
>TRBJ2-7|TRBD1|TRBV27|14|-
CASSDRDRPYEQYF
TGTGCCAGCAGTGACCGGGACAGGCCCTACGAGCAGTACTTC
>TRBJ2-7|TRBD2|TRBV6-5|16|-
CASSYSSAGPAYEQYF
TGTGCCAGCAGTTACTCGTCAGCGGGGCCTGCCTACGAGCAGTACTTC
>TRBJ2-5|-|TRBV19|14|-
CASSILAPSGAQYF
TGTGCCAGTAGTATCTTAGCGCCCTCGGGGGCCCAGTACTTC
>TRBJ2-1|TRBD1|TRBV6-5|15|-
CASSPRQGFFDEQFF
TGTGCCAGCAGCCCCCGACAGGGGTTTTTCGATGAGCAGTTCTTC
>TRBJ2-7|-|TRBV29-1|11|-
CSAGHAYEQYF
TGCAGCGCAGGACATGCCTACGAGCAGTACTTC
>TRBJ1-4|TRBD1|TRBV5-1|15|-
CASSLGTGAGEKLFF
TGCGCCAGCAGCTTGGGGACAGGGGCGGGAGAAAAACTGTTTTTT
>TRBJ2-1|TRBD2|TRBV4-3|19|-
CASSQSLAVAGGSNNEQFF
TGCGCCAGCAGCCAATCTCTGGCGGTAGCGGGAGGATCTAATAATGAGCAGTTCTTC
>TRBJ2-1|TRBD1|TRBV5-6|14|-
CASSSGTGRDEQFF
TGTGCCAGCAGCTCCGGGACAGGTCGCGATGAGCAGTTCTTC
>TRBJ1-2|-|TRBV2|14|-
CASSRVEATYGYTF
TGTGCCAGCAGCCGCGTAGAGGCCACCTATGGCTACACCTTC
>TRBJ2-5|-|TRBV19|13|-
CASGLRERWTQYF
TGTGCCAGTGGTCTGAGAGAGAGATGGACCCAGTACTTC
>TRBJ2-3|-|TRBV29-1|13|-
CSVFYYQSDTQYF
TGCAGCGTTTTTTACTACCAGTCAGATACGCAGTATTTT
>TRBJ1-2|TRBD1|TRBV9|11|-
CASSGQGGYTF
TGTGCCAGCAGCGGACAGGGAGGCTACACCTTC
>TRBJ1-5|TRBD1|TRBV28|14|-
CASSRQGGGQPQHF
TGTGCCAGCAGCAGACAGGGGGGAGGCCAGCCCCAGCATTTT
>TRBJ1-2|-|TRBV5-1|14|-
CASSLEGSEYGYTF
TGCGCCAGCAGCTTGGAAGGGAGTGAGTATGGCTACACCTTC
>TRBJ1-5|-|TRBV9|15|-
CASSVAGGGNQPQHF
TGTGCCAGCAGCGTAGCGGGGGGGGGCAATCAGCCCCAGCATTTT
>TRBJ1-1|TRBD1|TRBV19|16|-
CASSAHRDREATEAFF
TGTGCCAGTAGTGCACACCGGGACAGGGAGGCCACTGAAGCTTTCTTT
>TRBJ2-3|-|TRBV28|15|-
CASSSRTEGKDTQYF
TGTGCCAGCAGTAGTAGGACGGAGGGGAAGGATACGCAGTATTTT
>TRBJ1-1|-|TRBV10-3|12|-
CAISDKNTEAFF
TGTGCCATCAGTGATAAGAACACTGAAGCTTTCTTT
>TRBJ2-2|TRBD2|TRBV5-1|18|-
CASSLYASGTTNTGELFF
TGCGCCAGCAGCTTGTACGCTAGCGGGACCACGAACACCGGGGAGCTGTTTTTT
>TRBJ1-5|TRBD1|TRBV19|15|-
CASRRRQGGNQPQHF
TGTGCCAGTAGGAGAAGACAGGGAGGCAATCAGCCCCAGCATTTT
>TRBJ1-5|TRBD1|TRBV19|14|-
CASKLTGDNQPQHF
TGTGCCAGTAAGCTGACAGGGGACAATCAGCCCCAGCATTTT
>TRBJ1-1|TRBD1|TRBV5-1|16|-
CASSPSGGGMNTEAFF
TGCGCCAGCAGCCCCTCAGGGGGCGGAATGAACACTGAAGCTTTCTTT
>TRBJ1-2|TRBD1|TRBV29-1|14|-
CSVFNRGEYNGYTF
TGCAGCGTGTTCAACAGGGGCGAGTATAATGGCTACACCTTC
>TRBJ1-4|TRBD1|TRBV7-9|13|-
CASMGTGGGKLFF
TGTGCCAGCATGGGGACAGGGGGCGGGAAACTGTTTTTT
>TRBJ2-1|TRBD2|TRBV10-3|13|-
CAIRTSGDNEQFF
TGTGCCATCAGGACTAGCGGGGACAATGAGCAGTTCTTC
>TRBJ1-5|TRBD1|TRBV2|14|-
CASSERGQGQPQHF
TGTGCCAGCAGTGAAAGGGGACAGGGTCAGCCCCAGCATTTT
>TRBJ2-2|TRBD2|TRBV5-1|14|-
CASESGKNTGELFF
TGCGCCAGTGAAAGCGGGAAGAACACCGGGGAGCTGTTTTTT
>TRBJ1-4|TRBD1|TRBV2|16|-
CASRTGTGGTNEKLFF
TGTGCCAGCAGGACAGGGACAGGGGGAACTAATGAAAAACTGTTTTTT
>TRBJ2-1|TRBD2|TRBV19|16|-
CASSMTDSGSGNEQFF
TGTGCCAGTAGTATGACCGACAGCGGGAGTGGTAATGAGCAGTTCTTC
>TRBJ2-3|TRBD2|TRBV19|16|-
CASRVSGRMRTDTQYF
TGTGCCAGTAGGGTTAGCGGGAGGATGAGGACAGATACGCAGTATTTT
>TRBJ1-1|-|TRBV9|14|-
CASSPRVSNTEAFF
TGTGCCAGCAGCCCACGGGTCTCGAACACTGAAGCTTTCTTT
>TRBJ2-6|TRBD1|TRBV4-2|15|-
CASSQTGTGANVLTF
TGTGCCAGCAGCCAGACAGGGACTGGGGCCAACGTCCTGACTTTC
>TRBJ1-1|TRBD1|TRBV5-5|18|-
CASSLGLGQGAMSTEAFF
TGTGCCAGCAGCTTGGGATTGGGACAGGGAGCAATGAGCACTGAAGCTTTCTTT
>TRBJ2-1|-|TRBV5-1|15|-
CASSLAFGGIYEQFF
TGCGCCAGCAGCTTGGCCTTTGGCGGGATCTATGAGCAGTTCTTC
>TRBJ1-6|-|TRBV7-7|14|-
CASSSGTYNSPLHF
TGTGCTAGCAGCTCCGGGACTTATAATTCACCCCTCCACTTT
>TRBJ2-7|TRBD2|TRBV28|18|medium-sized
CASSSGLLTSAINYEQYF
TGTGCCAGCAGTTCCGGTCTTCTAACTAGCGCTATAAACTACGAGCAGTACTTC
>TRBJ2-3|-|TRBV15|12|-
CATSRGENTQYF
TGTGCCACCAGCAGAGGAGAAAATACGCAGTATTTT
>TRBJ1-4|-|TRBV28|14|-
CASATGSTNEKLFF
TGTGCCAGCGCGACAGGATCAACTAATGAAAAACTGTTTTTT
>TRBJ1-1|-|TRBV19|15|-
CASSMQGKNVAEAFF
TGTGCCAGTAGTATGCAGGGTAAGAATGTAGCTGAAGCTTTCTTT
>TRBJ1-3|-|TRBV6-4|17|-
CASSDRGESASGNTIYF
TGTGCCAGCAGTGACCGGGGGGAATCGGCCTCTGGAAACACCATATATTTT
>TRBJ2-7|TRBD1|TRBV10-1|14|-
CASRPGTGSYEQYF
TGCGCCAGCAGACCCGGGACAGGGTCCTACGAGCAGTACTTC
>TRBJ2-6|TRBD1|TRBV7-9|19|-
CASSYTGGTGGFGANVLTF
TGTGCCAGCAGCTATACGGGCGGGACAGGGGGATTCGGGGCCAACGTCCTGACTTTC
>TRBJ2-3|-|TRBV11-2|14|-
CASSLGEFIYTQYF
TGTGCCAGCAGCTTAGGAGAGTTCATATATACGCAGTATTTT
>TRBJ1-3|-|TRBV6-1|14|-
CASSETPRRDTIYF
TGTGCCAGCAGTGAGACCCCCAGGAGGGACACCATATATTTT
>TRBJ1-2|-|TRBV15|11|-
CLETENYGYTF
TGTTTGGAGACCGAGAACTATGGCTACACCTTC
>TRBJ2-3|TRBD2|TRBV5-1|16|-
CASSSLAGGYGDTQYF
TGCGCCAGCAGTTCCCTGGCGGGAGGGTACGGAGATACGCAGTATTTT
>TRBJ1-2|TRBD1|TRBV6-1|15|-
CASSERDRVPGGYTF
TGTGCCAGCAGTGAAAGGGACAGGGTCCCGGGTGGCTACACCTTC
>TRBJ2-1|TRBD2|TRBV9|16|-
CASSPPTSGRAYEQFF
TGTGCCAGCAGCCCCCCCACCAGCGGGAGGGCATATGAGCAGTTCTTC
>TRBJ2-5|-|TRBV5-1|14|-
CASSLDSFQETQYF
TGCGCCAGCAGCTTGGACTCCTTTCAAGAGACCCAGTACTTC